This T cell receptor beta chain was retrieved from a study of cytomegalovirus exposure and HLA in healthy donors. The PCR employed 60 Vbeta primers together with 13 Jbeta primers. Repertoires were generated with immunoSEQ multiplex PCR, while TCRdb's copy carries only in-frame clones and drops some. The table records around 93,000 clones, approximately 83% of them present only once. The V gene's germline CDR1 is SGHKS and CDR2 YYEKEE (reference sequence). This CDR3 comprises 16 residues. Trimming at V came to 0 bases and at J to 10 bases, leaving 11 bases not matched to a gene. This receptor was identified in a man over 45 in good health and CMV-seronegative. Sequenced sample: PBMCs. The chain has TRBV5-5 and TRBJ2-1; 9 positions match TRBD2. CDR3 in amino acids: CASSLEGRASGKEQFF. The CDR3 DNA is TGTGCCAGCAGCTTGGAAGGTAGGGCTAGCGGGAAGGAGCAGTTCTTC.